This T cell receptor (beta chain) appears in the sequencing data of a study of shared clonotypes between healthy human individuals. Study-wide results and limits: It was only blood that was sampled, and tissue repertoires likely differ.

The germline gives CDR1 MDHEN, CDR2 SYDVKM. Trimming cost V 5 bases and J 2 bases, with 13 bases left between them. CDR3 size: 14 residues. Nashville, Tennessee was home to all donors, who were Caucasian adults. TCRdb keeps only in-frame clones here, not all; method: immunoSEQ multiplex PCR. This sample has 2 million to 2.5 million clones; just over 90% occur once, and the top ten carry about 0.41%. With respect to this clone: As yet, its antigen is unknown.

The sample comprised naive CD4+ T cells from PBMCs. The sample's subset: CD45RA+ positively selected. The receptor's source is a man between 18 and 35 years old in good health. Some clones in this sample may be carry-over from other donors' samples. V usage is TRBV28 and J usage is TRBJ2-7; D call uncertain. For the CDR3, the DNA is TGTGCCAGCAGTCTGCCGGCTGTACCCTACGAGCAGTACTTC. Protein product: CASSLPAVPYEQYF.